This entry lists 32 T cell receptor beta chains sequenced from one sample in a study of T-cell reconstitution after alpha-beta-depleted transplantation in children listed by TCRdb under 2016. In the paper's terms, the treatment or condition label means: allogeneic hematopoietic cell transplantation with graft depleted of TCRalphabeta T cells and CD19 B cells. Libraries were prepared through PCR. Sequencing used an Illumina HiSeq 2500. TCR libraries were prepared with molecular barcoding, using unique molecular identifiers to normalize TCRbeta repertoire quantification. Starting from the raw public reads, TCRdb applied fastp trimming at Q25, assembled clones with MiXCR and retained in-frame beta chains. When rows share a CDR3 protein, they turn into one entry using the most common DNA and genes. For this sample there are some 600,000 distinct CDR3 sequences; approximately 12% appear just once. Of the sample, over 2% is held by the ten largest clones.

This specimen consisted of PBMCs, mostly from graft donor cells, obtained 360 days after TCRalphabeta/CD19-depleted stem cell transplant. The receptors derive from a male patient between 10 and 17 years old who had a stem cell transplant for acute myeloid leukemia, so the T cells may come from the graft donor.

A few counts support this clonotype. This chain uses TRBV19 with TRBJ2-1, with 7 bases that match TRBD2. Germline CDR1 LNHDA, CDR2 SQIVND (reference sequence). The CDR3 extends over 15 amino acids. Losses at the gene ends were 1 base for V and 9 bases for J; bases not matched to a gene: 9. The CDR3 sequence is CASSIAGLGSREQFF. Written as DNA, the CDR3 is TGTGCCAGTAGTATAGCTGGACTAGGATCACGTGAGCAGTTCTTC.

This clonotype was found many times. The chain employs TRBV6-6 and TRBJ2-5; D possibly corresponds to TRBD1 (6 bases). Germline-derived CDR1 and CDR2 are MNHNY and SVGAGI (reference sequence). Trimming cost V 9 bases and J 5 bases, with 16 bases left between them. This CDR3 is 13 amino acids long. The CDR3 region is CASSTRGIETQYF. As DNA, the CDR3 is TGTGCCAGTAGCACGAGGGGGATCGAGACCCAGTACTTC.

This clonotype was counted a few times. V is TRBV6-2 or TRBV6-3 and J is TRBJ2-1, with 8 nucleotides matching TRBD1. Per germline, CDR1 MNHEY and CDR2 SVGEGT. The CDR3 runs 14 residues. The ends lost 7 bases at V and 5 bases at J; junction bases unmatched: 7. For the CDR3, the DNA is TGTGCCAGCAAAGAGACAGGGGACCACAATGAGCAGTTCTTC. This sequence encodes CASKETGDHNEQFF.

The table lists this clonotype with a few counts. The CDR3 protein is CASSVGWTRYEQYF. CDR3 sequence (DNA): TGTGCCAGCAGCGTAGGGTGGACCCGCTACGAGCAGTACTTC. The J gene is TRBJ2-7, the V gene TRBV9, with no clear D. Trimming removed 0 bases at V and 3 bases at J, with 10 bases between. Germline CDR1 is SGDLS and CDR2 is YYNGEE. The CDR3 loop spans 14 amino acids.

This clonotype was seen more than once but under ten times. The chain combines TRBV5-1 with TRBJ2-7, with 9 bases matching TRBD2. The CDR3 is 14 residues long. The V segment lost 7 bases and the J segment 4 bases; nucleotides outside the gene matches: 9. Germline-derived CDR1 and CDR2 are SGHRS and YFSETQ. CDR3 DNA sequence: TGCGCCAGCCGTCAAGCGGGAGGCGGGTACGAGCAGTACTTC. Its translation: CASRQAGGGYEQYF.

The chain carries TRBV15 and TRBJ2-7; D is unresolved. V was shortened by 0 bases and J by 1 base, with 7 bases between the two germline ends. Germline loops: CDR1 LNHNV, CDR2 YYDKDF (reference sequence). The CDR3 has 14 amino acids. The CDR3 is CATSRDLNSYEQYF. CDR3 nucleotide sequence: TGTGCCACCAGCAGAGATCTGAATTCCTACGAGCAGTACTTC. Using reference TRBV15 and TRBJ2-7 for the parts outside the CDR3, the full variable domain is DAMVIQNPRYQVTQFGKPVTLSCSQTLNHNVMYWYQQKSSQAPKLLFHYYDKDFNNEADTPDNFQSRRPNTSFCFLDIRSPGLGDTAMYLCATSRDLNSYEQYFGPGTRLTVT.

The V and J genes are TRBV7-2 and TRBJ2-7, with 12 bases aligning to TRBD2. Germline-derived CDR1 and CDR2 are SGHTA and FQGNSA. J was trimmed by 3 bases and V by 2 bases; bases with no gene match: 11. This CDR3 comprises 18 residues. CDR3 DNA sequence: TGTGCCAGCAGCTTACGGGGGGGATCTAGCGGGAGGGTCTACGAGCAGTACTTC. Amino acids: CASSLRGGSSGRVYEQYF.

This clonotype occurred many times. CDR3 sequence (DNA): TGTGCCAGCACCCCGACAGATGCCCCGGAAGATACGCAGTATTTT. It is translated as CASTPTDAPEDTQYF. V and J are TRBV12-1 and TRBJ2-3; TRBD1, the table's D call, lacks a check against the DNA. TRBV12-1 is described as a pseudogene. CDR3 size: 15 residues.

V and J are TRBV2 and TRBJ1-3, with 7 bases lining up with TRBD1. This CDR3 spans 14 amino acids. Germline assignment: CDR1 SNHLY and CDR2 FYNNEI. J was trimmed by 0 bases and V by 6 bases; bases with no gene match: 2. The CDR3 spells CASRDRISGNTIYF. The CDR3 region has the DNA TGTGCCAGCAGGGACAGGATCTCTGGAAACACCATATATTTT.

This clonotype has only a few counts. The chain combines TRBV20-1 with TRBJ1-5; no reliable D call. The germline V gene encodes CDR1 DFQATT and CDR2 SNEGSKA (reference sequence). CDR3 length equals 14 residues. Deletions cut 6 bases from V and 3 bases from J, with 15 bases between. The CDR3 nucleotides are TGCAGTGCCAATGACGGAGGGTACAATCAGCCCCAGCATTTT. This translates into CSANDGGYNQPQHF.

This chain uses TRBV5-5 with TRBJ2-5; perhaps D is TRBD1 or TRBD2 (5 bases each). Trimming pared 1 base from V and 2 bases from J, leaving 12 bases between. From germline, CDR1 is SGHKS and CDR2 YYEKEE (reference sequence). The CDR3 extends over 15 amino acids. The CDR3 spells CASSLKTGLQETQYF. The CDR3 nucleotides read TGTGCCAGCAGCTTGAAGACGGGGCTACAAGAGACCCAGTACTTC.

The chain has TRBV5-6 and TRBJ2-5; TRBD1 matches 7 bases. J lost 0 bases, V lost 1 base, and 3 bases had no gene match. The CDR3 is made up of 15 amino acids. Germline V CDR1 and CDR2: SGHDT, YYEEEE. The CDR3 region has the DNA TGTGCCAGCAGCTTGATTGACAGGGACCAAGAGACCCAGTACTTC. As protein: CASSLIDRDQETQYF.

V usage is TRBV2 and J usage is TRBJ2-1; a possible D gene is TRBD2 (6 bases). CDR3 size: 13 residues. Germline V gene data show CDR1 as SNHLY and CDR2 as FYNNEI. Trimming cost V 7 bases and J 3 bases, with 10 bases left between them. The CDR3 DNA is TGTGCCAGCAAAGGGAGGATCTACAATGAGCAGTTCTTC. Amino acid sequence: CASKGRIYNEQFF.

This clonotype came up a few times. The genes are TRBV30 and TRBJ2-1; D call uncertain. The CDR3 runs 13 residues. The V and J ends lost 0 bases and 4 bases respectively, with 7 bases between them. CDR1 and CDR2 from the germline V gene are GTSNPN and SVGIG (reference sequence). The CDR3 bases are TGTGCCTGGAGTGTGGATACATACAATGAGCAGTTCTTC. It translates to CAWSVDTYNEQFF.

This clonotype was recorded a few times. The rearrangement uses TRBV7-2 and TRBJ2-7; a weak D match, TRBD1 (5 bases). There are 14 residues in the CDR3. Per germline, CDR1 SGHTA and CDR2 FQGNSA. Trimming stripped 1 base from V and 5 bases from J, with 12 bases between. Here the CDR3 DNA reads TGTGCCAGCAGCTTAGACAGGTCAAAGAACGAGCAGTACTTC. Its translation: CASSLDRSKNEQYF.

This clonotype has at least ten counts. This chain's CDR3 is CASSQTLAGTLAYEQYF. CDR3 nucleotide sequence: TGTGCCAGCAGCCAAACATTAGCGGGTACCCTTGCCTACGAGCAGTACTTC. V gene TRBV3-1 combines with J gene TRBJ2-7; 7 nucleotides agree with TRBD2. The junction had 12 bases not matched to a gene; V was cut back by 2 bases and J by 2 bases. The CDR3 runs 17 residues. The V gene's germline CDR1 is LGHDT and CDR2 YNNKEL (reference sequence).

This clonotype was recorded a few times. The rearrangement uses TRBV5-1 and TRBJ2-7; no reliable D call. Trimming took off 0 bases at V and 6 bases at J, with 16 bases between the two ends. CDR3 length: 15 residues. CDR1 and CDR2 (germline): SGHRS, YFSETQ. CDR3 amino acids: CASSLAEMNPLEQYF. The CDR3 DNA follows: TGCGCCAGCAGCTTGGCCGAAATGAACCCACTCGAGCAGTACTTC.

On this clonotype itself: This may arise from a read error, as a much more abundant clone is one base away. The chain uses TRBV5-6 and TRBJ2-5; D remains ambiguous. Per the germline V gene, CDR1 is SGHDT and CDR2 is YYEEEE. Trimming took 3 bases from V and 5 from J, leaving 11 bases between them. The CDR3 consists of 13 residues. DNA for the CDR3: TGTGCCAGCAGCTGGGCCTTAGGGGAGACCCAGTACTTC. Translation: CASSWALGETQYF.

This chain joins TRBV6-1 and TRBJ2-5; 12 bases align to TRBD2. This CDR3 is 18 amino acids long. Unmatched junction bases numbered 16, after V lost 6 bases and J lost 5 bases. Per germline, CDR1 MNHNS and CDR2 SASEGT. CDR3 sequence: CASSPRTSGRPGTETQYF. The DNA of the CDR3 is TGTGCCAGCAGCCCCCGCACTAGCGGGAGGCCCGGGACGGAGACCCAGTACTTC.

In its sample, this clonotype was seen many times. This chain connects TRBV18 to TRBJ1-6; no reliable D call. The CDR3 totals 17 residues. CDR1 and CDR2 from the germline V gene are KGHSH and LQKENI. V shed 6 bases and J shed 0 bases, with 15 bases lying between them. Here the CDR3 DNA reads TGTGCCAGCTCCCTCACCGTCCGGGGCTCCTATAATTCACCCCTCCACTTT. It codes for CASSLTVRGSYNSPLHF.

This clonotype was seen repeatedly, ten times or more. This chain connects TRBV3-1 to TRBJ2-2, with 11 bases matching TRBD2. V shed 4 bases, J shed 5 bases, and the junction held 12 bases outside the gene matches. Germline values: CDR1 LGHDT, CDR2 YNNKEL (reference sequence). This CDR3 has 18 amino acids. The CDR3 sequence: CASSPTPKLAGATGELFF. CDR3 nucleotide sequence: TGTGCCAGCAGCCCCACCCCGAAACTAGCGGGAGCTACCGGGGAGCTGTTTTTT.

This chain connects TRBV20-1 to TRBJ2-2; D gene uncertain. CDR1 is DFQATT, CDR2 SNEGSKA, per germline (reference sequence). CDR3 length: 12 amino acids. Trimming took 3 bases from V and 6 from J, leaving 8 bases between them. The CDR3 spells CSASRGAGELFF. CDR3 in DNA: TGCAGTGCTAGTCGCGGTGCCGGGGAGCTGTTTTTT.

V gene TRBV28 combines with J gene TRBJ1-4, with D unresolved. Germline V gene sequence: CDR1 MDHEN, CDR2 SYDVKM. This CDR3 spans 15 amino acids. V gave up 6 bases and J gave up 0 bases, with 11 bases separating them. The CDR3 nucleotides read TGTGCCAGCAGCAGAACACCCTCAACTAATGAAAAACTGTTTTTT. Encoded protein: CASSRTPSTNEKLFF.

V and J are TRBV20-1 and TRBJ2-1; TRBD2 agrees at 8 bases. Germline V gene data show CDR1 as DFQATT and CDR2 as SNEGSKA (reference sequence). The length of the CDR3 is 15 residues. V was pared by 7 bases and J by 0 bases, with 8 bases of the junction left unmatched. This chain's CDR3 is CSVRFSGTSYNEQFF. CDR3 DNA: TGCAGTGTGAGGTTTAGCGGGACCTCCTACAATGAGCAGTTCTTC.

This clonotype was picked up many times. In DNA form, the CDR3 reads TGTGCCAGCAGCTTAGGCCGGTCCTCTGGGGCCAACGTCCTGACTTTC. Protein product: CASSLGRSSGANVLTF. The chain has TRBV13 and TRBJ2-6; D unresolved. Germline V CDR1 and CDR2: PRHDT, FYEKMQ (reference sequence). The germline V and J ends were trimmed by 0 bases and 0 bases, with 6 bases remaining between them. This CDR3 contains 16 residues.

About this clonotype itself: A much larger clone lies one base from this, so it may be a read error. CDR3: CSARQRTDTKYF. CDR3 DNA: TGCAGCGCCAGACAGCGCACAGATACGAAGTATTTT. This chain joins TRBV29-1 and TRBJ2-3, with TRBD1 as a possible D gene (5 bases). Germline V gene data show CDR1 as SQVTM and CDR2 as ANQGSEA. There are 12 residues in the CDR3.

This clonotype was recorded many times. This chain links TRBV24-1 with TRBJ2-1; D is uncertain. Germline V gene data show CDR1 as KGHDR and CDR2 as SFDVKD. The CDR3 extends over 16 amino acids. The V and J ends lost 5 bases and 6 bases respectively, with 19 bases between them. This CDR3 is CATSGAGSSFGNEQFF. CDR3 in DNA: TGTGCCACCAGTGGGGCCGGGTCAAGCTTCGGCAATGAGCAGTTCTTC.

This clonotype was detected ten times or more. The rearrangement links TRBV5-1 to TRBJ2-2; the D gene is possibly TRBD1 (5 bases). V shed 3 bases and J shed 6 bases, with 18 bases lying between them. Germline V gene data show CDR1 as SGHRS and CDR2 as YFSETQ. The CDR3 extends over 16 amino acids. Here the CDR3 DNA reads TGCGCCAGCAGCTGGCCTCAGGGCGGTCGTCCCGGGGAGCTGTTTTTT. Residues: CASSWPQGGRPGELFF.

This chain joins TRBV4-2 and TRBJ1-5, with D hard to call. The CDR3 loop spans 16 amino acids. V was shortened by 1 base and J by 1 base, with 11 bases between the two germline ends. Germline assignment: CDR1 LGHNA and CDR2 YNFKEQ. CDR3 coding DNA: TGTGCCAGCAGCCAAGTTGGAGAAAAGAGCAATCAGCCCCAGCATTTT. Translating gives CASSQVGEKSNQPQHF.

This clonotype was counted at least ten times. The chain employs TRBV6-5 and TRBJ2-2; 9 nucleotides line up with TRBD2. The germline CDR1 and CDR2 sequences are MNHEY and SVGAGI. Losses at the gene ends were 2 bases for V and 7 bases for J; bases not matched to a gene: 17. The CDR3 runs to 19 residues. CDR3 DNA sequence: TGTGCCAGCAGTTACCCCCCGGGCGGGAGGGCCCTCGGTAACGGGGAGCTGTTTTTT. Its protein product is CASSYPPGGRALGNGELFF.

This clonotype was observed many times. The genes are TRBV7-9 and TRBJ2-1; 12 nucleotides align to TRBD2. J lost 9 bases, V lost 0 bases, and 3 bases had no gene match. This CDR3 spans 15 amino acids. Germline loops: CDR1 SEHNR, CDR2 FQNEAQ (reference sequence). CDR3 DNA: TGTGCCAGCAGCTTAGCGACTAGCGGGAGTGGTGAGCAGTTCTTC. It yields the protein CASSLATSGSGEQFF.

This clonotype was seen a few times. The chain combines TRBV27 with TRBJ2-3, with 8 bases lining up with TRBD2. Germline trimming cut 4 bases from V and 1 base from J; bases unmatched to any gene: 7. CDR3 size: 16 residues. Germline V gives CDR1 MNHEY, CDR2 SMNVEV (reference sequence). CDR3 sequence: CASSSAPGLGTDTQYF. The CDR3 DNA reads as TGTGCCAGCAGTTCGGCCCCGGGACTAGGCACAGATACGCAGTATTTT.